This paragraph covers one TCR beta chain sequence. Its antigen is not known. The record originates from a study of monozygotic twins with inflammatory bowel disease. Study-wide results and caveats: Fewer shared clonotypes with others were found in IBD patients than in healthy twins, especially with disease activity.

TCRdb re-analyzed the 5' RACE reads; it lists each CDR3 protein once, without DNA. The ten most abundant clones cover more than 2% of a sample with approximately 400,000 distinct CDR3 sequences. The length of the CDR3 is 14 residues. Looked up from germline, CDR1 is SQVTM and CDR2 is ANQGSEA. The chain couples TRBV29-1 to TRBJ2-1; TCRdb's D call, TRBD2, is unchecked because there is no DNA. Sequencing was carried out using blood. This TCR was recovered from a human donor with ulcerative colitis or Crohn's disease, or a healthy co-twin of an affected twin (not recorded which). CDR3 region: CSVASGSGVDEQFF.